The present T cell receptor beta chain was sequenced within a study of T cells in Graves' hyperthyroidism and ophthalmopathy. Points from the study as a whole: From stable hyperthyroidism, ophthalmopathy was separated by a 13 V-J model.

This CDR3 has 13 residues. V was pared by 3 bases and J by 7 bases, with 12 bases between. Germline CDR1 reads MGHRA; CDR2 reads YSYEKL. Points on this clonotype: Its antigen remains unidentified.

What was amplified from RNA transcripts were TCR beta CDR3 regions. An initial round of RT-PCR targeting the TCR CDR3 relied on the HTBI primer set. TCRdb redid the calling of the multiplex PCR reads with MiXCR, one entry per CDR3 protein. This sample has hundreds of thousands of distinct CDR3 sequences; about 15% occur once, and the top ten carry more than 11%. The rearrangement links TRBV4-1 to TRBJ1-1; TRBD1 is a possible D gene (5 bases). Sample: blood. This clonotype was obtained from a woman aged 35 to 49 with Graves' hyperthyroidism. Here the CDR3 DNA reads TGCGCCAGCAGCCAGTTCCCGGGGGATGAAGCTTTCTTT. It translates to CASSQFPGDEAFF.